This T cell receptor beta chain was profiled in a study of blood T cell repertoires in COVID-19. In the study overall: The United States, Italy and Spain were the sources of the acute and convalescent COVID-19 samples.

This clone was found a few times. Authors' analysis steps: Reference gene primer amplification gave estimated nucleated cell counts. Some clones are missing from TCRdb's copy, which holds only in-frame ones; the method was immunoSEQ multiplex PCR. V, J and clone size derive from that table, while D and trimming were established from the DNA sequence. The data contain roughly 100,000 clones, 70% to 90% of them seen just once; the ten biggest clones take up roughly 4.2%. The germline V gene encodes CDR1 LNHDA and CDR2 SQIVND (reference sequence). V was shortened by 7 bases and J by 0 bases, with 16 bases between the two germline ends. This CDR3 has 17 amino acids.

The sample taken for sequencing was peripheral blood. V is TRBV19 and J is TRBJ2-6; D may be TRBD1 (5 bases). The receptor comes from a human donor with COVID-19, enrolled during active disease. The donor label of this sample is uncertain. This chain's CDR3 is CASTSARALSGANVLTF. The CDR3 coding sequence is TGTGCCAGTACAAGTGCCAGGGCCCTCTCTGGGGCCAACGTCCTGACTTTC.